This record covers a single T cell receptor (beta chain). The antigen this receptor binds is unknown. No quality values exist for individual bases; no much larger clone is one base distant. The sample belongs to a study of OX40 agonist ivuxolimab in advanced cancers. In terms of the full investigation: Ivuxolimab was a fully human IgG2 agonistic monoclonal antibody targeting the costimulatory receptor OX40 (CD134). Patients were allowed to have had prior anti-PD-1, anti-PD-L1 or anti-CTLA-4 therapy, and approximately 40% of the dose-escalation patients had previously received checkpoint inhibitors. Intravenous ivuxolimab was administered to patients every 2 weeks at six dose levels: 0.01, 0.1, 0.3, 1.5, 3 and 10 mg/kg. Peripheral TCRbeta sequencing aimed to test whether ivuxolimab altered TCR sequence diversity and caused clonal T-cell expansion. Of the approximately 54 patients in dose escalation, around 19 had hepatocellular carcinoma, approximately 15 had melanoma, 9 had renal cell carcinoma and 9 had head and neck cancer. In the dose-escalation cohort, approximately 80% of patients were male, and the mean age was roughly 56 years with a range of about 23 to 79. Partial responses occurred in three dose-escalation patients: two with cutaneous melanoma and one with hepatocellular carcinoma. The paper covers the monotherapy dose-escalation part of the phase I ivuxolimab trial, which included N ≈ 57 patients.

CDR1 and CDR2 (MNHEY, SMNVEV) derive from the germline V gene (reference sequence). The junction shows trimming of 6 bases on V and 4 bases on J, plus 16 bases between the germline ends. Measured from the cysteine to the phenylalanine, the CDR3 is 16 residues long. This entry keeps only the CDR3 DNA: 48 bases, framed from base 1. Summary of the overall study and its limitations: In partial responders in the 0.1-3.0 mg/kg groups, normalized peripheral clonal expansion was found to be among the lowest, especially among CD8+ T cells. Low levels of normalized T-cell clonal expansion were also seen in some patients who did not respond. Which antigens the clonally expanded peripheral T cells were specific for was not determined. At doses from 0.1 to 3.0 mg/kg, clonal expansion was seen in both CD4+ and CD8+ blood T cells between baseline and week 6. After ivuxolimab, more expanded clones were found on average in CD8+ T cells than in CD4+ T cells.

To sequence the TCRbeta CDR3 region, genomic DNA was isolated from the sorted cells. The immunoSEQ Assay was used for sequencing of TCRbeta CDR3 regions. TCRdb re-hosts the immuneACCESS table, in-frame sequences only. Its copies lack some clones; in the studies checked, an unresolved V gene accounts for under half of them, and the cause for the rest is not known. Counted in this sample were about 52,000 clones; roughly 84% of them appeared once. The top ten hold roughly an eighth of the sample. Patients with autoimmune disease history or receiving systemic immunosuppression were excluded from the trial. Peripheral blood for TCR sequencing was collected from all dose cohorts at baseline, on cycle 4 day 1, and on cycle 7 day 1. Samples were obtained from an open-label, multicenter, first-in-human phase I dose-escalation trial of ivuxolimab. The trial enrolled adults with locally advanced or metastatic head and neck squamous cell, hepatocellular, melanoma or renal cell carcinoma. Before TCR sequencing, CD4+ T cells and CD8+ T cells from peripheral blood were sorted into separate populations.

The starting material was CD4+ or CD8+ T cells sorted from blood, obtained in a trial of the OX40 agonist ivuxolimab. The sequence is built from TRBV27 and TRBJ2-6; the D region is possibly TRBD1 or TRBD2, each matching across 5 bases. The receptor comes from an adult with an advanced solid tumor such as melanoma, head and neck, liver or kidney cancer. In nucleotide form, the sequence is TGTGCCAGCAGGAGGGGTGGGGCGAACGGGGCCAACGTCCTGACTTTC. Translated, it gives CASRRGGANGANVLTF.